This T cell receptor beta chain was observed in a study of shared clonotypes between healthy human individuals. General study results and limits: Across subsets, estimated richness was generally greater for naive than for memory populations.

The CDR3 loop spans 14 amino acids. V was clipped by 4 bases and J by 4 bases; unmatched bases: 3. Germline V lookup: CDR1 SGHDN, CDR2 FVKESK. Profiled with immunoSEQ multiplex PCR; TCRdb holds only in-frame clones, not every one. The table includes roughly 1,500,000 clones, 98% detected once. Comments on this clone: The antigen is undetermined.

The rearrangement joins TRBV14 to TRBJ2-7, with 11 bases identical to TRBD2. The specimen was naive CD4+ T cells sorted from blood. Subset reported: CD45RA+ positively selected. The origin of this receptor is a man younger than 40 in good health. The CDR3 is CASSRLAGTYEQYF. The CDR3 DNA is TGTGCCAGCAGCCGACTAGCGGGGACTTACGAGCAGTACTTC.